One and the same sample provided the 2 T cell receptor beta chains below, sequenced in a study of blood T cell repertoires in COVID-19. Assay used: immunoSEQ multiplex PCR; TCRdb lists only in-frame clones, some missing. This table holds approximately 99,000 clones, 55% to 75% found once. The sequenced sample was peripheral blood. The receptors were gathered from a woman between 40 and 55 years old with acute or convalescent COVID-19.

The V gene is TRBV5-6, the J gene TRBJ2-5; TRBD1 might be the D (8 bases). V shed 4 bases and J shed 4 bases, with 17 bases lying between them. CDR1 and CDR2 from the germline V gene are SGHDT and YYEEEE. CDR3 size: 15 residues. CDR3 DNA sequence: TGTGCCAGCAGCACAGGGGGAGGGGGCGGAGAGACCCAGTACTTC. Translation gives CASSTGGGGGETQYF.

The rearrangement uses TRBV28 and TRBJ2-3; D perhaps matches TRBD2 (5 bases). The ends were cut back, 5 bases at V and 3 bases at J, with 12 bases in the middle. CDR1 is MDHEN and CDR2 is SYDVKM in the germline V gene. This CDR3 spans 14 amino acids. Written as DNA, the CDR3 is TGTGCCAGCAGTCCCGCCACTAGAACAGATACGCAGTATTTT. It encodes CASSPATRTDTQYF.